Below, 6 T cell receptor beta chains from the same sample are listed, as sequenced in a study of cytomegalovirus exposure and HLA in healthy donors. Primers for the PCR totalled 60 Vbeta and 13 Jbeta. The repertoire was sequenced with immunoSEQ multiplex PCR; TCRdb's copy has only in-frame clones and lacks some. The repertoire holds more than 150,000 clones, with approximately 80% as singletons. Sequenced sample: PBMCs. The receptors originated from a woman aged 45-65 years in good health and CMV-seropositive.

The V and J genes are TRBV12-5 and TRBJ2-5; D remains ambiguous. The DNA end lines up better with TRBJ2-7; the J call may be wrong. This CDR3 spans 12 amino acids. The germline CDR1 and CDR2 sequences are LGHNT and FRNRAP. The DNA for the CDR3 is TGTGCTAGCGCTGTCAGGATCTACGAGCAGTACTTC. It specifies CASAVRIYEQYF.

This clone was seen a few times. The CDR3 nucleotides are TGCGCCAGCAGCCGGCCAGACTCCTACGAGCAGTACTTC. Its translation: CASSRPDSYEQYF. V usage is TRBV5-1 and J usage is TRBJ2-5; D not certain. The end of the DNA aligns better with TRBJ2-7, so the J call may be wrong. This CDR3 spans 13 amino acids. Germline V gives CDR1 SGHRS, CDR2 YFSETQ.

The table lists this clone with a few counts. The rearrangement links TRBV6-6 to TRBJ1-1; the D is unclear. The CDR3 is 13 residues long. CDR1 and CDR2 from the germline V gene are MNHNY and SVGAGI (reference sequence). V dropped 6 bases and J dropped 0 bases, with 8 bases sitting between them. CDR3 protein: CASSSGVNTEAFF. In DNA form, the CDR3 reads TGTGCCAGCAGCAGCGGGGTGAACACTGAAGCTTTCTTT.

The chain is built from TRBV19 and TRBJ2-2; 9 nucleotides match TRBD2. With V trimmed by 5 bases and J by 3 bases, 13 bases remained unmatched. CDR1 LNHDA and CDR2 SQIVND come from the germline V gene (reference sequence). The CDR3 runs 18 residues. CDR3 in amino acids: CASSPAALSGGYTGELFF. The CDR3 region has the DNA TGTGCCAGTAGTCCTGCTGCCCTGAGCGGGGGGTACACCGGGGAGCTGTTTTTT.

This clone was picked up a small number of times. The V gene is TRBV30, the J gene TRBJ2-7; TRBD2 might be the D (6 bases). Trimming pared 0 bases from V and 12 bases from J, leaving 12 bases between. This CDR3 has 11 residues. CDR1 GTSNPN and CDR2 SVGIG come from the germline V gene (reference sequence). The CDR3 loop is CAWSVGGRRYF. Here the CDR3 DNA reads TGTGCCTGGAGTGTGGGAGGTCGGCGGTACTTC.

The V and J genes are TRBV5-1 and TRBJ2-1, with 9 bases identical to TRBD1. This CDR3 comprises 15 residues. With 3 bases clipped from V and 3 bases from J, the junction kept 4 bases outside the gene matches. Germline CDR1 is SGHRS and CDR2 is YFSETQ. CDR3 loop: CASSSGQGNYNEQFF. The CDR3 DNA follows: TGCGCCAGCAGCTCCGGACAGGGGAACTACAATGAGCAGTTCTTC.